This TCR beta chain was obtained from a study of CD8+ T cells in alopecia areata. As for the study in general: Spontaneously alopecic C3H/HeJ graft donors, about 6-12 months old, gave skin to roughly 7-11-week-old female C3H/HeJ mice.

Study findings and constraints: Alopecia totalis/universalis scalp especially showed more expanded CD8+ clones than normal scalp. Normal skin's resident alphabeta T cells are also sequenced in scalp samples.

A note on this clone: The antigen remains unidentified. The gene names here belong to mouse.

Sequencing templates came from extracted RNA that was reverse transcribed into cDNA. Libraries were prepared by immunoSEQ multiplex PCR; TCRdb keeps only in-frame clonotypes and omits some of them. The sample contains 200,000 to 300,000 clones, none occurring once; less than 1.5% lies in the top ten. A sort of pooled cutaneous lymph node cells used CD4, CD8alpha, NKG2D, NKG2ACE and other stains. The receptor was isolated from a C3H/HeJ mouse with alopecia areata. This strain has MHC haplotype H2-k. Sequenced sample: CD4+ T cells sorted from a lymph node.

Partial CDR3 DNA: TGTGCCAGCAGGAAGGGGGGTGCAGAA. It codes for CASRKGGAE. In full, the CDR3 is CASRKGGAETLYF. V is TRBV19 and J is TRBJ2-3; tentative D call: TRBD1 (6 bases). With the read ending 4 residues before the CDR3 end, the germline J gene is used to fill in that end. The CDR3 extends over 13 amino acids. Germline V lookup: CDR1 FNHDT, CDR2 SITEND (reference sequence). V lost 5 bases to trimming and J lost 1 base, with 8 bases between them.